These 24 T cell receptor beta chains originate from one sample sequenced in a study of blood T cell repertoires in COVID-19. The assay was immunoSEQ multiplex PCR, and TCRdb's table has in-frame clones only and misses some. The table has 200,000 or so clones, approximately 88% seen once. Source material: PBMCs or T cells enriched from blood (not recorded which). These receptor sequences come from a woman between 25 and 40 years old who had been exposed to COVID-19.

The chain is built from TRBV30 and TRBJ1-1; D unresolved. Trimming took off 4 bases at V and 4 bases at J, with 13 bases between the two ends. The germline V gene has CDR1 GTSNPN and CDR2 SVGIG (reference sequence). The CDR3 totals 13 residues. The CDR3 coding sequence is TGTGCCTGGACACCTTCTGGGAGCACTGAAGCTTTCTTT. Translation gives CAWTPSGSTEAFF.

The chain is built from TRBV5-1 and TRBJ1-2, with 10 bases fitting TRBD1. The V and J ends lost 0 bases and 9 bases, in that order; junction bases with no gene match: 5. Germline V gene lookup returns CDR1 SGHRS and CDR2 YFSETQ. This CDR3 region has 14 residues. The CDR3, as DNA: TGCGCCAGCAGCTTGGTGGGGACAGGGGACCGCTACACCTTC. Translated, it gives CASSLVGTGDRYTF.

The rearrangement uses TRBV6-1 and TRBJ2-7; TRBD2 aligns across 9 bases. The CDR3 covers 15 residues. Germline CDR1 MNHNS, CDR2 SASEGT. Losses at the gene ends were 3 bases for V and 6 bases for J; bases not matched to a gene: 9. The CDR3: CASSELGGRAGEQYF. In nucleotides, the CDR3 is TGTGCCAGCAGTGAGTTGGGCGGGAGGGCCGGCGAGCAGTACTTC.

This rearrangement joins TRBV3-1 (or the pseudogene TRBV3-2) to TRBJ2-5; the match to TRBD1 covers 9 bases. V was clipped by 6 bases and J by 1 base; unmatched bases: 3. Germline CDR1 and CDR2: LGHDT and YNNKEL (reference sequence). The CDR3 spans 14 residues. The CDR3 DNA follows: TGTGCCAGCAGGGGACAGGGCCTCCAAGAGACCCAGTACTTC. This gives the protein CASRGQGLQETQYF.

The genes are TRBV28 and TRBJ1-2, with 7 bases fitting TRBD1. Germline lookup yields CDR1 MDHEN and CDR2 SYDVKM. V was pared by 6 bases and J by 8 bases, with 12 bases of the junction left unmatched. The length of the CDR3 is 14 residues. Written as DNA, the CDR3 is TGTGCCAGCAGGGGACAGCCATCTTCCGGCGGCTACACCTTC. It codes for CASRGQPSSGGYTF.

This clone was detected only once. The chain uses TRBV6-5 and TRBJ2-5; D unclear. The germline V gene has CDR1 MNHEY and CDR2 SVGAGI. CDR3 length equals 16 residues. V shed 2 bases and J shed 2 bases, with 15 bases lying between them. CDR3 DNA: TGTGCCAGCAGTTACCATCTCGCTTTGAGTCAAGAGACCCAGTACTTC. As protein: CASSYHLALSQETQYF.

The rearrangement links TRBV28 to TRBJ2-3, with 9 bases identical to TRBD2. The V gene end was trimmed by 2 bases and the J gene end by 2 bases; junction bases not matched to a gene: 8. The CDR3 has 17 amino acids. Germline-derived CDR1 and CDR2 are MDHEN and SYDVKM. The CDR3 is CASSLIPAGGATDTQYF. Here the CDR3 DNA reads TGTGCCAGCAGTTTAATTCCGGCGGGAGGGGCCACAGATACGCAGTATTTT.

The count of this clone is one. The rearrangement uses TRBV18 and TRBJ1-2; tentative D call: TRBD1 (5 bases). Trimming took 3 bases from V and 2 from J, leaving 16 bases between them. Germline CDR1 and CDR2: KGHSH and LQKENI. The CDR3 extends over 16 amino acids. For the CDR3, the DNA is TGTGCCAGCTCACCGGCTGTGGACATCTTAAACTATGGCTACACCTTC. Protein: CASSPAVDILNYGYTF.

Notes on this clone: This specimen includes other DNA sequences encoding the same CDR3. The chain joins TRBV5-1 to TRBJ2-2, with 7 bases fitting TRBD2. The CDR3 length is 15 residues. Germline values: CDR1 SGHRS, CDR2 YFSETQ. V shed 3 bases and J 0 bases; nucleotides not matched to a gene: 2. Here the CDR3 reads CASSSSGTNTGELFF. In DNA, the CDR3 is TGCGCCAGCAGCTCGAGCGGGACGAACACCGGGGAGCTGTTTTTT.

The rearrangement joins TRBV18 to TRBJ2-2, with D perhaps matching TRBD2 (7 bases). The germline V and J ends were trimmed by 3 bases and 4 bases, with 12 bases remaining between them. Germline V gene data show CDR1 as KGHSH and CDR2 as LQKENI. CDR3 length equals 15 residues. In DNA form, the CDR3 reads TGTGCCAGCTCACCTAAGGCGGGGGCCACCGGGGAGCTGTTTTTT. Its translation: CASSPKAGATGELFF.

The rearrangement links TRBV6-5 to TRBJ2-3; TRBD2 matches at 8 bases. CDR3 length: 14 residues. The trim removed 6 bases at V and 3 bases at J, leaving 5 bases unmatched. Germline V gene lookup returns CDR1 MNHEY and CDR2 SVGAGI. The CDR3 DNA is TGTGCCAGCAGAACCGGACTAGCAACAGATACGCAGTATTTT. Translation: CASRTGLATDTQYF.

The chain carries TRBV13 and TRBJ2-7; 7 bases map to TRBD1. The CDR3 is made up of 17 amino acids. Per germline, CDR1 PRHDT and CDR2 FYEKMQ (reference sequence). V shed 2 bases and J 2 bases; nucleotides not matched to a gene: 12. The CDR3 DNA reads as TGTGCCAGCAGCTTAACACAGGGGTCCTATACCACCTACGAGCAGTACTTC. This sequence encodes CASSLTQGSYTTYEQYF.

This chain joins TRBV18 and TRBJ1-5, with D maybe TRBD1 (6 bases). V was trimmed by 6 bases and J by 3 bases, leaving 9 bases between them. This CDR3 spans 13 amino acids. CDR1 and CDR2 (germline): KGHSH, LQKENI. CDR3 protein: CASSRTDNQPQHF. The CDR3 DNA reads as TGTGCCAGCTCCCGGACAGACAATCAGCCCCAGCATTTT.

This clone was seen a single time. The chain joins TRBV27 to TRBJ2-7, with TRBD1 as a possible D gene (6 bases). V was clipped by 2 bases and J by 0 bases, with 11 bases between them. The CDR3 is 15 amino acids. Germline CDR1 is MNHEY and CDR2 is SMNVEV (reference sequence). The CDR3 DNA is TGTGCCAGCAGTTTAACAGGGAAAAGCTCCTACGAGCAGTACTTC. The encoded protein is CASSLTGKSSYEQYF.

J is TRBJ2-3 and V is TRBV7-8; D may be TRBD1 (5 bases). Germline CDR1 is SGHVS and CDR2 is FQNEAQ. V was trimmed by 1 base and J by 2 bases, leaving 7 bases between them. The CDR3 contains 14 residues. Here the CDR3 reads CASSLDGATDTQYF. The CDR3 nucleotides read TGTGCCAGCAGCTTAGATGGGGCCACAGATACGCAGTATTTT.

The chain is built from TRBV6-1 and TRBJ1-5; D is uncertain. The V gene's germline CDR1 is MNHNS and CDR2 SASEGT. The CDR3 runs to 15 residues. V lost 0 bases and J 5 bases, leaving 11 bases between the germline ends. This chain's CDR3 is CASSEATAGYQPQHF. Here the CDR3 DNA reads TGTGCCAGCAGTGAAGCGACCGCGGGCTATCAGCCCCAGCATTTT.

This chain joins TRBV10-1 and TRBJ1-5; D is uncertain. Germline CDR1 WNHNN, CDR2 SYGVQD (reference sequence). This CDR3 comprises 15 residues. Trimming pared 4 bases from V and 1 base from J, leaving 11 bases between. The CDR3 DNA is TGCGCCAGCAGTGTCCCGCCGGAGAGCAATCAGCCCCAGCATTTT. Its protein product is CASSVPPESNQPQHF.

This clone was seen only once. The genes are TRBV27 and TRBJ2-7, with a weak D call TRBD1 (6 bases). Per germline, CDR1 MNHEY and CDR2 SMNVEV (reference sequence). The CDR3 is 14 residues long. V was clipped by 5 bases and J by 4 bases, with 15 bases between them. The CDR3 sequence: CASSLPDRSYEQYF. CDR3 nucleotide sequence: TGTGCCAGCAGTCTACCCGACAGGAGTTACGAGCAGTACTTC.

The gene calls are TRBV19 and TRBJ1-4; 7 bases line up with TRBD1. Losses at the gene ends were 5 bases for V and 7 bases for J; bases not matched to a gene: 10. CDR1 and CDR2 from the germline V gene are LNHDA and SQIVND (reference sequence). CDR3 length: 15 amino acids. This CDR3 reads CASSPNDRETEKLFF. CDR3 coding DNA: TGTGCCAGTAGTCCCAACGACAGGGAGACTGAAAAACTGTTTTTT.

The chain employs TRBV6-5 and TRBJ2-5; possibly TRBD2 for D (5 bases). V was cut by 5 bases and J by 4 bases, with 17 bases left in between. This CDR3 has 15 residues. The germline V gene has CDR1 MNHEY and CDR2 SVGAGI. CDR3 DNA sequence: TGTGCCAGCAGTCGGACTCGAGAGGGCGGAGAGACCCAGTACTTC. Its protein product is CASSRTREGGETQYF.

The V and J genes are TRBV3-1 (or the pseudogene TRBV3-2) and TRBJ2-7; 12 bases are a match to TRBD2. CDR3 length equals 15 residues. From germline, CDR1 is LGHDT and CDR2 YNNKEL (reference sequence). The V segment lost 5 bases and the J segment 5 bases; nucleotides outside the gene matches: 7. The CDR3 bases are TGTGCCAGCAGCGAGGGACTAGCGGGTTACCACGAGCAGTACTTC. Its protein product is CASSEGLAGYHEQYF.

The rearrangement joins TRBV4-1 to TRBJ2-3, with D possibly matching TRBD2 (6 bases). Per the germline V gene, CDR1 is MGHRA and CDR2 is YSYEKL. V was trimmed by 4 bases and J by 4 bases, leaving 9 bases between them. The CDR3 totals 13 residues. This chain's CDR3 is CASSRLGSDTQYF. The CDR3 nucleotides read TGCGCCAGCAGCCGACTAGGATCAGATACGCAGTATTTT.

The gene calls are TRBV6-5 and TRBJ2-3, with 8 bases lining up with TRBD1. The CDR3 sequence is 13 residues long. The germline CDR1 and CDR2 sequences are MNHEY and SVGAGI. V shed 7 bases and J 3 bases; nucleotides not matched to a gene: 3. CDR3 sequence reads: CASKDRATDTQYF. CDR3 in DNA: TGTGCCAGCAAGGACAGGGCGACAGATACGCAGTATTTT.

This clone showed up just once. The sample has other DNA sequences that encode this CDR3 too. The rearrangement uses TRBV19 and TRBJ1-2, with 7 bases that match TRBD1. The CDR3 extends over 12 amino acids. J lost 4 bases, V lost 9 bases, and 5 bases had no gene match. CDR1 and CDR2 from the germline V gene are LNHDA and SQIVND (reference sequence). The CDR3 loop is CASRQGAYGYTF. The CDR3, as DNA: TGTGCCAGCCGACAGGGAGCCTATGGCTACACCTTC.